This entry lists 17 T cell receptor beta chains sequenced from one sample in a study of blood T cell repertoires in COVID-19. Clones were read by immunoSEQ multiplex PCR, and TCRdb kept only the in-frame ones, dropping some. The sample has roughly 160,000 clones, roughly 93% seen once; the top ten hold roughly 5.3%. Sequences were obtained from peripheral blood. The source of these receptors is a man between 18 and 29 years old with COVID-19, enrolled during active disease.

V usage is TRBV19 and J usage is TRBJ1-5; D unresolved. The CDR3 sequence is 13 residues long. Germline V CDR1 and CDR2: LNHDA, SQIVND (reference sequence). Trimming took off 6 bases at V and 0 bases at J, with 6 bases between the two ends. CDR3 in amino acids: CASREYSNQPQHF. DNA for the CDR3: TGTGCCAGTAGGGAGTATAGCAATCAGCCCCAGCATTTT.

The V call is TRBV7-9, the J call TRBJ2-2; no reliable D call. Trimming pared 5 bases from V and 2 bases from J, leaving 9 bases between. CDR3 length equals 14 residues. Germline-derived CDR1 and CDR2 are SEHNR and FQNEAQ (reference sequence). The CDR3 protein is CASSRGLNTGELFF. DNA for the CDR3: TGTGCCAGCAGCCGCGGTCTTAACACCGGGGAGCTGTTTTTT.

The chain is built from TRBV9 and TRBJ2-1; TRBD1 is a possible D gene (5 bases). Germline V gene sequence: CDR1 SGDLS, CDR2 YYNGEE. The CDR3 runs to 16 residues. Trimming shortened V by 3 bases and J by 6 bases, and 19 bases separated the two germline ends. In nucleotides, the CDR3 is TGTGCCAGCAGCGATCCCCAGGGTGAATGGGTCAATGAGCAGTTCTTC. Protein sequence: CASSDPQGEWVNEQFF. Full variable domain (missing parts from reference TRBV9 and TRBJ2-1): DSGVTQTPKHLITATGQRVTLRCSPRSGDLSVYWYQQSLDQGLQFLIQYYNGEERAKGNILERFSAQQFPDLHSELNLSSLELGDSALYFCASSDPQGEWVNEQFFGPGTRLTVL.

The gene calls are TRBV29-1 and TRBJ2-7; D not certain. CDR3 length: 11 residues. The V gene's germline CDR1 is SQVTM and CDR2 ANQGSEA. Trimming left V 0 bases short and J 3 bases short, with 3 bases between. The CDR3 loop reads CSVEDVYEQYF. The DNA of the CDR3 is TGCAGCGTTGAAGACGTCTACGAGCAGTACTTC.

This chain uses TRBV27 with TRBJ1-5; 12 nucleotides align to TRBD1. With 6 bases clipped from V and 7 bases from J, the junction kept 10 bases outside the gene matches. The CDR3 has 16 residues. Germline-derived CDR1 and CDR2 are MNHEY and SMNVEV (reference sequence). CDR3 sequence reads: CASRGTGGAVGQPQHF. The CDR3 DNA reads as TGTGCCAGCAGAGGGACAGGGGGCGCCGTGGGGCAGCCCCAGCATTTT.

The V gene is TRBV25-1, the J gene TRBJ2-7; 7 nucleotides line up with TRBD1. Germline V gives CDR1 MGHDK, CDR2 SYGVNS. The trim removed 4 bases at V and 6 bases at J, leaving 12 bases unmatched. The CDR3 extends over 15 amino acids. The CDR3 sequence: CASSAHDRARGEQYF. The CDR3 region has the DNA TGTGCCAGCAGTGCGCACGACAGGGCGAGAGGCGAGCAGTACTTC.

The V and J genes are TRBV2 and TRBJ1-1; D is possibly TRBD1 (5 bases). Trimming stripped 4 bases from V and 10 bases from J, with 13 bases between. The CDR3 is 12 amino acids. Per the germline V gene, CDR1 is SNHLY and CDR2 is FYNNEI. The CDR3 loop reads CASSVLGEGAFF. In DNA form, the CDR3 reads TGTGCCAGCAGTGTTCTGGGGGAGGGAGCTTTCTTT.

The chain carries TRBV18 and TRBJ2-1; 10 bases line up with TRBD2. The length of the CDR3 is 15 residues. CDR1 and CDR2 (germline): KGHSH, LQKENI. V trimming: 2 bases; J trimming: 8 bases; junction bases outside the gene matches: 6. CDR3 DNA: TGTGCCAGCTCACCAAGTCAAGCGGGAGGGGATGAGCAGTTCTTC. The encoded protein is CASSPSQAGGDEQFF.

This chain joins TRBV28 and TRBJ1-5, with 7 bases identical to TRBD1. The germline V gene has CDR1 MDHEN and CDR2 SYDVKM. Trimming at V came to 5 bases and at J to 1 base, leaving 14 bases not matched to a gene. The CDR3 has 18 residues. Here the CDR3 reads CASSVDRQGKWSNQPQHF. In nucleotides, the CDR3 is TGTGCCAGCAGTGTGGACAGGCAGGGTAAGTGGAGCAATCAGCCCCAGCATTTT.

V gene TRBV28 combines with J gene TRBJ1-2; 7 nucleotides align to TRBD1. The CDR3 consists of 14 residues. CDR1 is MDHEN, CDR2 SYDVKM, per germline. V shed 7 bases, J shed 8 bases, and the junction held 13 bases outside the gene matches. CDR3 region: CASNPPLPQGGYTF. In nucleotides, the CDR3 is TGTGCCAGCAACCCGCCCCTTCCACAGGGGGGCTACACCTTC.

This sequence joins TRBV6-1 and TRBJ1-2; D may be TRBD1 (6 bases). The V and J ends lost 2 bases and 4 bases respectively, with 11 bases between them. CDR1 MNHNS and CDR2 SASEGT come from the germline V gene. The CDR3 length is 14 residues. The CDR3 nucleotides are TGTGCCAGCAGTGAAACCCAGGGGATCTATGGCTACACCTTC. Protein: CASSETQGIYGYTF.

The chain uses TRBV28 and TRBJ2-2, with 9 bases fitting TRBD2. The J segment lost 6 bases and the V segment lost 4 bases, leaving 3 bases of the junction unmatched. Per the germline V gene, CDR1 is MDHEN and CDR2 is SYDVKM. The CDR3 extends over 14 amino acids. This CDR3 is CASSSRLAAGELFF. CDR3 DNA sequence: TGTGCCAGCAGTTCCCGACTAGCGGCCGGGGAGCTGTTTTTT.

The chain recombines TRBV29-1 with TRBJ2-1; 12 nucleotides match TRBD2. V lost 7 bases and J lost 0; bases outside the gene matches: 19. The germline V gene encodes CDR1 SQVTM and CDR2 ANQGSEA. The CDR3 sequence is 20 residues long. CDR3 bases: TGCAGCGCCGGTGGTCGTAGCGGACTAGCGGGACCTAGCTCCTACAATGAGCAGTTCTTC. It encodes CSAGGRSGLAGPSSYNEQFF.

This clone came up once. The gene calls are TRBV28 and TRBJ2-2; 9 bases match TRBD2. Germline values: CDR1 MDHEN, CDR2 SYDVKM. This CDR3 is 13 amino acids long. V lost 10 bases to trimming and J lost 6 bases; unmatched junction nucleotides: 6. In DNA, the CDR3 is TGTGCCACCGACAGGACTAGCGCCGGGGAGCTGTTTTTT. This encodes CATDRTSAGELFF.

This clone was seen only a few times. CDR3 DNA: TGTGCCAGCAGTTTATCCGGGAGGGCGGGAGATACGCAGTATTTT. This codes for CASSLSGRAGDTQYF. The chain links TRBV28 to TRBJ2-3, with 8 positions matching TRBD2. Germline loops: CDR1 MDHEN, CDR2 SYDVKM. V lost 1 base, J lost 5 bases, and 5 bases stayed unmatched. The CDR3 has 15 amino acids.

CDR3 nucleotides: TGTGCCAGCAGCTTAAGTCGGGGGACTAACTATGGCTACACCTTC. This gives the protein CASSLSRGTNYGYTF. V gene TRBV7-6 combines with J gene TRBJ1-2; weak D call: TRBD1 (5 bases). The CDR3 spans 15 residues. CDR1 and CDR2 from the germline V gene are SGHVS and FNYEAQ. The germline V and J ends were trimmed by 2 bases and 0 bases, with 10 bases remaining between them.

The chain employs TRBV29-1 and TRBJ1-1; 7 positions agree with TRBD1. The CDR3 extends over 12 amino acids. Per germline, CDR1 SQVTM and CDR2 ANQGSEA. Unmatched junction bases numbered 10, after V lost 7 bases and J lost 8 bases. This CDR3 reads CSGTGRMGEAFF. The CDR3 nucleotides are TGCAGCGGGACAGGCAGAATGGGGGAAGCTTTCTTT.